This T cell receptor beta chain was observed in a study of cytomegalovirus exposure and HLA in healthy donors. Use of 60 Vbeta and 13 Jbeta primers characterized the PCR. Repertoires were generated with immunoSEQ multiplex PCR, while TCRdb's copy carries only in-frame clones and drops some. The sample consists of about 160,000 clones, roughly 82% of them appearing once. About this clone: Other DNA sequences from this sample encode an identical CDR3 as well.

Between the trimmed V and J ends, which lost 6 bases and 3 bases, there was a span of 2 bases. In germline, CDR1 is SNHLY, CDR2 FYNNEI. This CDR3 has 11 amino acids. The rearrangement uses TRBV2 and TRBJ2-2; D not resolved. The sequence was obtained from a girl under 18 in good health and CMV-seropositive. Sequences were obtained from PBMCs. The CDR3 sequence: CASSYTGELFF. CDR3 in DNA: TGTGCCAGCAGCTACACCGGGGAGCTGTTTTTT.